This T cell receptor beta chain was sequenced for a study of molecular identifiers for immune sequencing clone quantification. TCRdb analysed the PCR reads with MiXCR anew, one entry per CDR3 protein. The top ten hold around 0.86% of the sample, which has approximately 550,000 distinct CDR3 sequences, about 21% seen once. This clonotype showed up many times. The target antigen is unknown. After removal of 9 bases from V and 7 bases from J, the junction contained 5 bases not matched to a gene. The CDR3 is 14 residues long. Germline CDR1 and CDR2: SNHLY and FYNNEI. General observations from the study: Molecules of identical TCR sharing a barcode could underestimate highly expanded clone sizes. Even with about a million naive cells present, spiked Jurkat TCR RNA from one cell was reportedly detectable.

Using 10%, 30% or 50% RNA, naive CD8 libraries were derived from about 20,000 to 1,000,000 sorted cells. The chain couples TRBV2 to TRBJ2-1; the match to TRBD2 covers 14 bases. Sequencing used naive CD8+ T cells from blood, with Jurkat cell RNA spiked in. Subset in this sample: FACS-sorted CD8+CD4-CCR7+CD45RA+ naive T cells. The sequence was collected from a human donor in good health. Some libraries in this study had Jurkat cell RNA spiked in. Written as DNA, the CDR3 is TGTGCCAGGGGGACTAGCGGGAGAGGGAATGAGCAGTTCTTC. As protein: CARGTSGRGNEQFF.